This T cell receptor (beta chain) was recorded in a study of CD8 T cells in ankylosing spondylitis. Overall study findings and caveats: The study identified a TCR beta motif of several highly homologous variants that appeared characteristic of ankylosing spondylitis blood.

About this clonotype: The antigen remains undetermined.

Deletions cut 2 bases from V and 5 bases from J, with 12 bases between. There are 14 residues in the CDR3. The germline V gene encodes CDR1 SGHDN and CDR2 FVKESK. TCRdb recomputed calls from the 5' RACE reads with MiXCR, one row per CDR3 protein. The sample carries hundreds of thousands of distinct CDR3 sequences, roughly 10% recorded once. The chain links TRBV14 to TRBJ1-2, with D possibly being TRBD1 (6 bases). The source of this sequence is a male donor with ankylosing spondylitis. Sequences were obtained from blood, either unsorted or a sorted T cell fraction (not recorded which). The CDR3 region has the DNA TGTGCCAGCAGCCAAACGCAAGGGGGTTATGGCTACACCTTC. It encodes CASSQTQGGYGYTF.